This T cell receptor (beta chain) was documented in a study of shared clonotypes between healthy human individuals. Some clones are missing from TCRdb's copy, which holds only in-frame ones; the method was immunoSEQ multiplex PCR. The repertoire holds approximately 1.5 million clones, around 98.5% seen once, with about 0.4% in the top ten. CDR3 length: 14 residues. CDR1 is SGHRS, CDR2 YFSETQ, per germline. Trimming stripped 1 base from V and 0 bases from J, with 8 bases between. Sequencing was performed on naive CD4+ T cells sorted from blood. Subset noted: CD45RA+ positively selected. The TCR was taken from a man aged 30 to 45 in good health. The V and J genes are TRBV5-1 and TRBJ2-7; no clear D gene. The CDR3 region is CASSLLDGSYEQYF. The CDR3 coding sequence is TGCGCCAGCAGCTTGTTGGACGGCTCCTACGAGCAGTACTTC.